Below are 18 T cell receptor beta chains sequenced from a single sample in a study of blood T cell repertoires in COVID-19. Clones were read by immunoSEQ multiplex PCR, and TCRdb kept only the in-frame ones, dropping some. The sample shows about 170,000 clones, around 82% of them seen only once. Specimen: peripheral blood. The receptor set was obtained from an older man with COVID-19, enrolled during active disease.

This rearrangement joins TRBV6-1 to TRBJ1-1; D unclear. The V end was cut by 2 bases, the J end by 1 base, with 5 bases between. The CDR3 extends over 13 amino acids. Germline CDR1 is MNHNS and CDR2 is SASEGT. For the CDR3, the DNA is TGTGCCAGCAGTGAACAGTCGAACACTGAAGCTTTCTTT. Translated, it gives CASSEQSNTEAFF.

This sequence joins TRBV7-9 and TRBJ1-3; weak D call: TRBD1 (6 bases). CDR3 length: 15 amino acids. Per germline, CDR1 SEHNR and CDR2 FQNEAQ (reference sequence). Trimming removed 1 base from V and 2 bases from J, with 9 bases in between. CDR3 loop: CASSLEGGTGNTIYF. The DNA of the CDR3 is TGTGCCAGCAGCTTAGAGGGGGGGACTGGAAACACCATATATTTT.

The rearrangement links TRBV5-5 to TRBJ1-3; 7 positions agree with TRBD1. The trim removed 6 bases at V and 8 bases at J, leaving 8 bases unmatched. The CDR3 loop spans 13 amino acids. Per the germline V gene, CDR1 is SGHKS and CDR2 is YYEKEE (reference sequence). The CDR3 sequence: CASTGTVGHTIYF. The CDR3 nucleotides read TGTGCCAGCACCGGGACAGTGGGACACACCATATATTTT. Based on the CDR3 plus reference TRBV5-5 and TRBJ1-3, the full variable domain is DAGVTQSPTHLIKTRGQQVTLRCSPISGHKSVSWYQQVLGQGPQFIFQYYEKEERGRGNFPDRFSARQFPNYSSELNVNALLLGDSALYLCASTGTVGHTIYFGEGSWLTVV.

Only a few counts were recorded for this clone. This chain links TRBV15 with TRBJ1-1, with D perhaps TRBD1 (5 bases). The V gene's germline CDR1 is LNHNV and CDR2 YYDKDF (reference sequence). The CDR3 is made up of 16 amino acids. V dropped 1 base and J dropped 6 bases, with 18 bases sitting between them. As DNA, the CDR3 is TGTGCCACCAGCAGAGTCTCGTCCGGGACTATCTCTGAAGCTTTCTTT. This codes for CATSRVSSGTISEAFF.

This sequence joins TRBV18 and TRBJ1-1; possibly TRBD1 for D (5 bases). CDR1 is KGHSH and CDR2 is LQKENI in the germline V gene. V was clipped by 3 bases and J by 10 bases, with 9 bases between them. The CDR3 is made up of 11 amino acids. The CDR3 DNA reads TGTGCCAGCTCACCTGACAGTCTAGCTTTCTTT. Encoded protein: CASSPDSLAFF.

The chain employs TRBV3-1 (or the pseudogene TRBV3-2) and TRBJ2-3; 8 nucleotides align to TRBD2. This CDR3 is built from 14 residues. J gave up 4 bases and V 6 bases, and 6 bases lay outside the gene matches. Germline V gene data show CDR1 as LGHDT and CDR2 as YNNKEL (reference sequence). The CDR3 DNA follows: TGTGCCAGCAGTTACGGGGGGGCGCCAGATACGCAGTATTTT. Translation: CASSYGGAPDTQYF.

The chain couples TRBV5-1 to TRBJ1-1; D ambiguous. Germline V CDR1 and CDR2: SGHRS, YFSETQ. V gave up 4 bases and J gave up 4 bases, with 11 bases separating them. This CDR3 is built from 13 residues. The CDR3 coding sequence is TGCGCCAGCAGCAAGATAGAGGTCACTGAAGCTTTCTTT. This gives the protein CASSKIEVTEAFF.

The rearrangement joins TRBV19 to TRBJ1-5; D unresolved. Per the germline V gene, CDR1 is LNHDA and CDR2 is SQIVND (reference sequence). The V gene lost 1 base and the J gene lost 6 bases, with 16 bases spanning the gap. This CDR3 region has 16 residues. The CDR3 loop reads CASSIVPGKTGQPQHF. The DNA for the CDR3 is TGTGCCAGTAGTATAGTGCCGGGGAAGACTGGTCAGCCCCAGCATTTT.

This clone was seen just once. The chain carries TRBV5-4 and TRBJ2-3; 7 nucleotides line up with TRBD2. The CDR3 contains 16 residues. In germline, CDR1 is SGHNT, CDR2 YYREEE (reference sequence). Trimming cost V 5 bases and J 6 bases; bases outside gene matches: 15. This chain's CDR3 is CASSVGGTAARDTQYF. In DNA form, the CDR3 reads TGTGCCAGCAGTGTGGGGGGGACTGCGGCTCGGGATACGCAGTATTTT.

This sequence joins TRBV14 and TRBJ1-2, with a possible D match to TRBD1 (5 bases). Between the trimmed V and J ends, which lost 3 bases and 4 bases, there was a span of 6 bases. The CDR3 has 12 residues. Germline CDR1 SGHDN, CDR2 FVKESK. CDR3 in DNA: TGTGCCAGCAGCCAGGGGCCCTATGGCTACACCTTC. Amino acid sequence: CASSQGPYGYTF.

The chain is built from TRBV5-4 and TRBJ2-5; possibly TRBD1 for D (5 bases). The germline gives CDR1 SGHNT, CDR2 YYREEE (reference sequence). This CDR3 comprises 14 residues. Trimming took 2 bases from V and 5 from J, leaving 13 bases between them. CDR3 bases: TGTGCCAGCAGCTTTGGGCAGGGCGAGGAGACCCAGTACTTC. Translated, it gives CASSFGQGEETQYF.

The chain joins TRBV27 to TRBJ2-5, with TRBD1 matching over 7 bases. With V trimmed by 8 bases and J by 4 bases, 16 bases remained unmatched. The germline gives CDR1 MNHEY, CDR2 SMNVEV (reference sequence). The CDR3 loop spans 16 amino acids. Here the CDR3 DNA reads TGTGCCAGCCGCTCACATACAGGGGTCCCCCGAGAGACCCAGTACTTC. Translated, it gives CASRSHTGVPRETQYF.

V and J are TRBV18 and TRBJ2-7; TRBD1 matches 12 bases. The CDR3 is 16 residues long. In germline, CDR1 is KGHSH, CDR2 LQKENI. V was clipped by 2 bases and J by 5 bases; unmatched bases: 7. The CDR3 sequence is CASSPSGTGGPHEQYF. CDR3 sequence (DNA): TGTGCCAGCTCACCATCCGGGACAGGGGGCCCACACGAGCAGTACTTC. Combining the CDR3 with reference TRBV18 and TRBJ2-7 gives the whole variable domain NAGVMQNPRHLVRRRGQEARLRCSPMKGHSHVYWYRQLPEEGLKFMVYLQKENIIDESGMPKERFSAEFPKEGPSILRIQQVVRGDSAAYFCASSPSGTGGPHEQYFGPGTRLTVT.

CDR3 amino acids: CSASGTGGADQPQHF. The CDR3 nucleotides are TGCAGTGCTAGTGGGACAGGGGGCGCGGATCAGCCCCAGCATTTT. V and J are TRBV20-1 and TRBJ1-5, with 12 positions matching TRBD1. This CDR3 is 15 amino acids long. Germline loops: CDR1 DFQATT, CDR2 SNEGSKA (reference sequence). V lost 3 bases, J lost 5 bases, and 5 bases stayed unmatched.

This clone appeared a few times. The V gene is TRBV4-3, the J gene TRBJ2-1, with D maybe TRBD2 (6 bases). The V and J ends lost 0 bases and 4 bases respectively, with 19 bases between them. Germline V gene lookup returns CDR1 LGHNA and CDR2 YSLEER. This CDR3 is 18 amino acids long. CDR3 residues: CASSQDLGRGDHYNEQFF. In nucleotides, the CDR3 is TGCGCCAGCAGCCAAGATCTTGGACGCGGGGACCATTACAATGAGCAGTTCTTC.

The genes are TRBV5-1 and TRBJ1-2; 10 nucleotides agree with TRBD1. V shed 4 bases and J 3 bases; nucleotides not matched to a gene: 6. Germline values: CDR1 SGHRS, CDR2 YFSETQ. The CDR3 is made up of 15 amino acids. CDR3 sequence: CASSVGTGVDYGYTF. The CDR3 DNA follows: TGCGCCAGCAGCGTCGGGACAGGGGTCGACTATGGCTACACCTTC. Based on the CDR3 plus reference TRBV5-1 and TRBJ1-2, the full variable domain is KAGVTQTPRYLIKTRGQQVTLSCSPISGHRSVSWYQQTPGQGLQFLFEYFSETQRNKGNFPGRFSGRQFSNSRSEMNVSTLELGDSALYLCASSVGTGVDYGYTFGSGTRLTVV.

This rearrangement joins TRBV29-1 to TRBJ2-3, with no clear D. There are 10 residues in the CDR3. From germline, CDR1 is SQVTM and CDR2 ANQGSEA. V was clipped by 8 bases and J by 2 bases, with 5 bases between them. In DNA form, the CDR3 reads TGCAGCACCTACACAGATACGCAGTATTTT. Translating it yields CSTYTDTQYF.

This chain connects TRBV28 to TRBJ1-1; maybe TRBD1 (5 bases). The V gene lost 3 bases and the J gene lost 5 bases, with 13 bases spanning the gap. CDR1 MDHEN and CDR2 SYDVKM come from the germline V gene. This CDR3 has 14 amino acids. In DNA form, the CDR3 reads TGTGCCAGCAGTTTTGGAGGGAGGGGTACTGAAGCTTTCTTT. Protein sequence: CASSFGGRGTEAFF. Full variable domain (rest looked up from reference TRBV28 and TRBJ1-1): DVKVTQSSRYLVKRTGEKVFLECVQDMDHENMFWYRQDPGLGLRLIYFSYDVKMKEKGDIPEGYSVSREKKERFSLILESASTNQTSMYLCASSFGGRGTEAFFGQGTRLTVV.